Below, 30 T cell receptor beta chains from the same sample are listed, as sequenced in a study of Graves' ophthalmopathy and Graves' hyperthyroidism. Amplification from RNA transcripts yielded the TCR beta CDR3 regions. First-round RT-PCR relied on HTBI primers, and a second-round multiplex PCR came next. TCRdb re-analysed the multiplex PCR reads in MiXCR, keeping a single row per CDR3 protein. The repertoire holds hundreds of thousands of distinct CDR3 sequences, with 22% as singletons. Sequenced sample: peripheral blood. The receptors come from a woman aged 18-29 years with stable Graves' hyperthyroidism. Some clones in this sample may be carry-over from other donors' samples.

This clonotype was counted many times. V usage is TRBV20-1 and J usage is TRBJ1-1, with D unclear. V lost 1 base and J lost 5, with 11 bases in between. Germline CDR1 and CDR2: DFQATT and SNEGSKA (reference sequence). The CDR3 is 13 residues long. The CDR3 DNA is TGCAGTGCTAGAGGTCAGATGGGAACTGAAGCTTTCTTT. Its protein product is CSARGQMGTEAFF.

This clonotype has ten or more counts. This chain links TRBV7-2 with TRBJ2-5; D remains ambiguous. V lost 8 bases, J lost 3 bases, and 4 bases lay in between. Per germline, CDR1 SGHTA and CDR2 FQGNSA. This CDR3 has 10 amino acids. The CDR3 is CASQEETQYF. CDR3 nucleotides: TGTGCCAGCCAAGAAGAGACCCAGTACTTC.

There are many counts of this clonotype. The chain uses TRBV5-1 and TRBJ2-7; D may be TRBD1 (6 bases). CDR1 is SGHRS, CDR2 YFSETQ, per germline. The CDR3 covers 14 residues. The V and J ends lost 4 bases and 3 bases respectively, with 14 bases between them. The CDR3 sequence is CASSPSGTIYEQYF. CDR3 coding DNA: TGCGCCAGCAGCCCCTCCGGGACAATCTACGAGCAGTACTTC.

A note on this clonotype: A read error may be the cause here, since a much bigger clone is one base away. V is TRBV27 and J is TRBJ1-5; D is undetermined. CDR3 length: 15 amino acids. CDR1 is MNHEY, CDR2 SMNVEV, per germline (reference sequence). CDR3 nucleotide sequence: TGTGCCAGCAGTCTGGCTGAGTCTAGCAATCAGCCCCGGCATTTT. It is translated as CASSLAESSNQPRHF.

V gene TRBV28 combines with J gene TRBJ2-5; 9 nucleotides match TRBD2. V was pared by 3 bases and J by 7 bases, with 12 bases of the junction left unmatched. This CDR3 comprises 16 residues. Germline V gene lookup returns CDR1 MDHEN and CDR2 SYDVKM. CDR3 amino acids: CASSLVLAGRGGTQYF. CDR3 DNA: TGTGCCAGCAGTTTGGTTCTAGCGGGACGCGGAGGGACCCAGTACTTC.

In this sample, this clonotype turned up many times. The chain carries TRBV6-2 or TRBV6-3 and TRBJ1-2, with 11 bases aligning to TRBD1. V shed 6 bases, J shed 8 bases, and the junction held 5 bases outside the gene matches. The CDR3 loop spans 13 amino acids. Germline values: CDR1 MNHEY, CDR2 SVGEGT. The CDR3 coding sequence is TGTGCCAGCAGACGGACAGGGGGCGGCGGCTACACCTTC. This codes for CASRRTGGGGYTF.

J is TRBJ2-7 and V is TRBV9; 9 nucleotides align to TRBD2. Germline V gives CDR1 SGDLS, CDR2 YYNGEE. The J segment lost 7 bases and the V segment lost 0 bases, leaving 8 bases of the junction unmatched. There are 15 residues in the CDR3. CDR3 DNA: TGTGCCAGCAGCGTAGAGGGAGCGGGAGGTAATGAGCAGTACTTC. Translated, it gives CASSVEGAGGNEQYF.

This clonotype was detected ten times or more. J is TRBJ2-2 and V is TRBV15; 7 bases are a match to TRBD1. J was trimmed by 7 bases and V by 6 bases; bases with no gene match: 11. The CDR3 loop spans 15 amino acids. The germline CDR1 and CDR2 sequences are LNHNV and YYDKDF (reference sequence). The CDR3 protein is CATSLGGPLGGELFF. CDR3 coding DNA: TGTGCCACCAGTTTAGGGGGCCCCCTCGGCGGGGAGCTGTTTTTT.

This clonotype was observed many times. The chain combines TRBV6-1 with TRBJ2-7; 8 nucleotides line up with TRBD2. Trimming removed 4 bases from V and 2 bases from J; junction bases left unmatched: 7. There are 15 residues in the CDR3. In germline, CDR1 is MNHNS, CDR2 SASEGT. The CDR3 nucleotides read TGTGCCAGCAGTGTGGAACTAGCGGAGGCCTACGAGCAGTACTTC. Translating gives CASSVELAEAYEQYF.

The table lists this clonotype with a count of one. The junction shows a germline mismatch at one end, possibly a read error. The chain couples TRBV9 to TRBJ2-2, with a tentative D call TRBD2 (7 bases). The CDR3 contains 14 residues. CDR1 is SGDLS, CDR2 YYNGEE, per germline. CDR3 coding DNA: TGTGCCAGCAGCGTACGGGGGGCGACCGGGGGGCTGTTTTTT. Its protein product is CASSVRGATGGLFF.

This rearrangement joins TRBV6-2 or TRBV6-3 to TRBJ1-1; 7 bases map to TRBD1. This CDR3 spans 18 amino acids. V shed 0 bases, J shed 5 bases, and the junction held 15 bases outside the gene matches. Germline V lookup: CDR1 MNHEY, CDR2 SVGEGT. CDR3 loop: CASSYSTRGQGVGTEAFF. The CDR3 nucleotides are TGTGCCAGCAGTTACTCAACTCGAGGTCAGGGGGTTGGTACTGAAGCTTTCTTT.

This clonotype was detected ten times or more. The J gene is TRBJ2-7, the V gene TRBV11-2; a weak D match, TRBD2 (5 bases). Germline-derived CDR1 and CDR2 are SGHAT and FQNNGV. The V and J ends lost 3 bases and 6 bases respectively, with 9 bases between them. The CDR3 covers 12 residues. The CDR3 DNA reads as TGTGCCAGCAGCTTCGCGGGCGCCGAGCAGTACTTC. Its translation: CASSFAGAEQYF. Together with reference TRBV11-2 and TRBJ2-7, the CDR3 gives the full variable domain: EAGVAQSPRYKIIEKRQSVAFWCNPISGHATLYWYQQILGQGPKLLIQFQNNGVVDDSQLPKDRFSAERLKGVDSTLKIQPAKLEDSAVYLCASSFAGAEQYFGPGTRLTVT.

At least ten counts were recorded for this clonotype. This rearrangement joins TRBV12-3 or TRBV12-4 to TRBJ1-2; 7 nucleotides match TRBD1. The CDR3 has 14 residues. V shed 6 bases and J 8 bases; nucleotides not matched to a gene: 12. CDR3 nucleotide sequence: TGTGCCAGCAGATACACAGAGGGGGCGATCGGCTACACCTTC. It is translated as CASRYTEGAIGYTF.

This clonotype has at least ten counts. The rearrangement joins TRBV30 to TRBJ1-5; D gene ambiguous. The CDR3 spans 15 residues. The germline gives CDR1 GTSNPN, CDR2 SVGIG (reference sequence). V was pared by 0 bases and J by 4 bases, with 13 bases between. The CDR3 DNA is TGTGCCTGGAGTGTACGTGATAGGAGGAATCAGCCCCAGCATTTT. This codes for CAWSVRDRRNQPQHF.

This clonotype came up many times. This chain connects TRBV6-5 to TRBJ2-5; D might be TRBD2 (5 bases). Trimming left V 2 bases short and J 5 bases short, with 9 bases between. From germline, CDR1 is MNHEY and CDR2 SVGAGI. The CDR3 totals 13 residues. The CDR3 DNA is TGTGCCAGCAGTTACGGCCGGGGTGAGACCCAGTACTTC. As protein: CASSYGRGETQYF.

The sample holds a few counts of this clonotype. CDR3 sequence (DNA): TGTGCCAGCAGTGACCCGAGGCAGCTCCAAGAGACCCAGTACTTC. Translating it yields CASSDPRQLQETQYF. The chain couples TRBV25-1 to TRBJ2-5; D is undetermined. The CDR3 extends over 15 amino acids. CDR1 and CDR2 from the germline V gene are MGHDK and SYGVNS. V was cut by 3 bases and J by 1 base, with 12 bases left in between.

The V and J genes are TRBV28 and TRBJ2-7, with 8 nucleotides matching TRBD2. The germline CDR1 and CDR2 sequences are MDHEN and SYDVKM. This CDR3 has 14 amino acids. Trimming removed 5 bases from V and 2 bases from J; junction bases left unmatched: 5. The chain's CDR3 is CASSLSGDAYEQYF. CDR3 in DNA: TGTGCCAGCAGTCTTAGCGGGGATGCCTACGAGCAGTACTTC.

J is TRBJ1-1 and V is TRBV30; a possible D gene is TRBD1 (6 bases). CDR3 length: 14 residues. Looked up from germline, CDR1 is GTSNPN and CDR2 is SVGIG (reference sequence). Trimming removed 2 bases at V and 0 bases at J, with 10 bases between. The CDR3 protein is CAWSQGQLNTEAFF. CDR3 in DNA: TGTGCCTGGAGTCAAGGACAGCTGAACACTGAAGCTTTCTTT.

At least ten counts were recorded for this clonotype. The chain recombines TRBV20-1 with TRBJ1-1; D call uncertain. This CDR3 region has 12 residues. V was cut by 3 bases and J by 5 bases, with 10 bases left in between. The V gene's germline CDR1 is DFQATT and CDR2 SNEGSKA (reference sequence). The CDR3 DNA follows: TGCAGTGCTAGTAAAGTGGGGACTGAAGCTTTCTTT. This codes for CSASKVGTEAFF.

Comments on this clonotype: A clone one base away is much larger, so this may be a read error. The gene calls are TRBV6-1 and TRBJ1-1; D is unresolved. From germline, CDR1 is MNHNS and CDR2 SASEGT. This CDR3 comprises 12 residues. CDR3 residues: CSSRPSHTEAFF. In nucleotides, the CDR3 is TGCTCCAGCAGGCCGAGTCACACTGAAGCTTTCTTT.

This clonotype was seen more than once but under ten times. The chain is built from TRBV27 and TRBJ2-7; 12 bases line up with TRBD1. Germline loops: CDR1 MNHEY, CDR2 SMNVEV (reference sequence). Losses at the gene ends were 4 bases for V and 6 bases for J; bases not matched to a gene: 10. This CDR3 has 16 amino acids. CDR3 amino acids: CASSSASGTGGREQYF. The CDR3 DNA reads TGTGCCAGCAGTTCAGCCTCCGGGACAGGGGGCCGCGAGCAGTACTTC.

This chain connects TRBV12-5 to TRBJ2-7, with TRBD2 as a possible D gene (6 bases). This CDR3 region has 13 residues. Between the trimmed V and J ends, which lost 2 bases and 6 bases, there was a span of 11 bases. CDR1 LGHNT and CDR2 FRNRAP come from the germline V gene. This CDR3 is CASGLSREPEQYF. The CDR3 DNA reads TGTGCTAGTGGTTTGTCCCGGGAGCCCGAGCAGTACTTC. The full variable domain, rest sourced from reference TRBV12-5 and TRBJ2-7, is DARVTQTPRHKVTEMGQEVTMRCQPILGHNTVFWYRQTMMQGLELLAYFRNRAPLDDSGMPKDRFSAEMPDATLATLKIQPSEPRDSAVYFCASGLSREPEQYFGPGTRLTVT.

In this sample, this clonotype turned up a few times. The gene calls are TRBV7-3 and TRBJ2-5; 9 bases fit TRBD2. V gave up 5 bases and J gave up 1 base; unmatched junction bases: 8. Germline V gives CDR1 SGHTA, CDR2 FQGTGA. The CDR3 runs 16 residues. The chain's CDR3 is CASSQETSGSQETQYF. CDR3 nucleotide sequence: TGTGCCAGCAGCCAAGAGACTAGCGGATCCCAAGAGACCCAGTACTTC.

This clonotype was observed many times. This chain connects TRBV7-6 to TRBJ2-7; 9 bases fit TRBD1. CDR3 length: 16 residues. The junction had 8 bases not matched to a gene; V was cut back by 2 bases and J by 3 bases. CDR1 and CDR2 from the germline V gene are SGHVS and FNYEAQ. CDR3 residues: CASSLNYRGRNYEQYF. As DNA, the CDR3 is TGTGCCAGCAGCTTAAACTACAGGGGGCGAAACTACGAGCAGTACTTC.

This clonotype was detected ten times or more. The CDR3 nucleotides are TGTGCCAGCAGCCACGGACAGTCTAATGGCTACACCTTC. Translation gives CASSHGQSNGYTF. The chain links TRBV4-2 to TRBJ1-2; possibly TRBD1 for D (6 bases). This CDR3 has 13 amino acids. Looked up from germline, CDR1 is LGHNA and CDR2 is YNFKEQ. Deletions cut 3 bases from V and 6 bases from J, with 11 bases between.

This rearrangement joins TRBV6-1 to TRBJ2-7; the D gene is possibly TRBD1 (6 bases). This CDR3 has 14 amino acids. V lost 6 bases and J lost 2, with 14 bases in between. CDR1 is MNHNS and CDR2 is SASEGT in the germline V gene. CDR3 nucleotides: TGTGCCAGCAGCTTGGACAGTCCAGCCTACGAGCAGTACTTC. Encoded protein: CASSLDSPAYEQYF.

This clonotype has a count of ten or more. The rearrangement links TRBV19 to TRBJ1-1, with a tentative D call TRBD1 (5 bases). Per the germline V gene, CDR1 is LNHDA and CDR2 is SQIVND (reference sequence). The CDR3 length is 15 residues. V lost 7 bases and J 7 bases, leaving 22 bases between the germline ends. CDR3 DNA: TGTGCCAGTAAATCAGTGGGGACCTCCGGGGGTGAAGCTTTCTTT. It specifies CASKSVGTSGGEAFF.

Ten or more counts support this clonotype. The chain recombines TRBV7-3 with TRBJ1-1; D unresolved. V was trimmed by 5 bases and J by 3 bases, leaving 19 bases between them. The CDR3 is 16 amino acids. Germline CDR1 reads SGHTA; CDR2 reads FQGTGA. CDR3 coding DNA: TGTGCCAGCAGCGCCTGCAGGAAAAGGGTGGACACTGAAGCTTTCTTT. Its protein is CASSACRKRVDTEAFF.

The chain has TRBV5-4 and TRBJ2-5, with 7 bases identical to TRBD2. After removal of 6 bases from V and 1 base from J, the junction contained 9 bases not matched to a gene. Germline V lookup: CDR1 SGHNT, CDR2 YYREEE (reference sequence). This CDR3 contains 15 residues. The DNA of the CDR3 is TGTGCCAGCACCCAGAGAGGGACTATCCAAGAGACCCAGTACTTC. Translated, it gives CASTQRGTIQETQYF. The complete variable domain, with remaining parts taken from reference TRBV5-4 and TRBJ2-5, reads ETGVTQSPTHLIKTRGQQVTLRCSSQSGHNTVSWYQQALGQGPQFIFQYYREEENGRGNFPPRFSGLQFPNYSSELNVNALELDDSALYLCASTQRGTIQETQYFGPGTRLLVL.

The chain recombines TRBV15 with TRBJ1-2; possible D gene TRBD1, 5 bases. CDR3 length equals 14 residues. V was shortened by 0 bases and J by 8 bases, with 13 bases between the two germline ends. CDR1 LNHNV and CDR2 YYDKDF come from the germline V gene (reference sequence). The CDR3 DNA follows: TGTGCCACCAGCAGAGATCCGGAGAACAGGGGCTACACCTTC. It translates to CATSRDPENRGYTF.